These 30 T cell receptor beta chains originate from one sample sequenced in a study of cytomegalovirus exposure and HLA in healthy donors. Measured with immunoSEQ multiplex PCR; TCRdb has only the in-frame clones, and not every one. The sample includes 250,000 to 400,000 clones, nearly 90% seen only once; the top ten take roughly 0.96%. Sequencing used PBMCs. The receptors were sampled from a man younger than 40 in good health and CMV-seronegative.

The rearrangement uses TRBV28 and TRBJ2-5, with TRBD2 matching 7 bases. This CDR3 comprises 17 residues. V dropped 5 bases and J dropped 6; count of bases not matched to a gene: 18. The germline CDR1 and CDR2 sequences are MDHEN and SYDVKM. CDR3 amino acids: CASSPPPIASGKKTQYF. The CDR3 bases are TGTGCCAGCAGTCCCCCCCCGATAGCTAGCGGTAAAAAGACCCAGTACTTC.

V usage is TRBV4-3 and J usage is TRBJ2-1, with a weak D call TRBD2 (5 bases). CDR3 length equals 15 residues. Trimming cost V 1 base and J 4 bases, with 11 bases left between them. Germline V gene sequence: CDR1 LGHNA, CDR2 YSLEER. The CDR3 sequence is CASSQGGRTYNEQFF. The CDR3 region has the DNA TGCGCCAGCAGCCAAGGTGGCAGGACTTACAATGAGCAGTTCTTC.

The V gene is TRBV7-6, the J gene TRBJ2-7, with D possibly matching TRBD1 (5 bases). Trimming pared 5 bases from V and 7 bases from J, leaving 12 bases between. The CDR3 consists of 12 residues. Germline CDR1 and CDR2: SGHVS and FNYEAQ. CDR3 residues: CASSLNSGEQYF. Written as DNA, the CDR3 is TGTGCCAGCAGCCTCAATTCAGGGGAGCAGTACTTC.

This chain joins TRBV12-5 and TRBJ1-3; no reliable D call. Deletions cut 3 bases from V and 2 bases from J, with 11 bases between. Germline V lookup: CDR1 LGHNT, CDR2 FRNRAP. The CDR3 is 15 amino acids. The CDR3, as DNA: TGTGCTAGTGGTTTTAGAGCCGAGCCTGGAAACACCATATATTTT. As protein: CASGFRAEPGNTIYF.

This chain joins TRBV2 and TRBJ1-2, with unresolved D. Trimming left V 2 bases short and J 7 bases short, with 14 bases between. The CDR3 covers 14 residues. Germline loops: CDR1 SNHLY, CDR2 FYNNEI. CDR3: CASSENYGSGGYTF. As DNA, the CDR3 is TGTGCCAGCAGTGAAAACTATGGGTCCGGTGGCTACACCTTC.

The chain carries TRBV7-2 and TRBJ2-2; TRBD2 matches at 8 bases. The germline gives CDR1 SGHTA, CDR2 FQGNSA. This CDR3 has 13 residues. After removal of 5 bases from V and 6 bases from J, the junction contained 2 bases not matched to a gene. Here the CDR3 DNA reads TGTGCCAGCAGCCCGGGGGGGCCCGGGGAGCTGTTTTTT. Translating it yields CASSPGGPGELFF.

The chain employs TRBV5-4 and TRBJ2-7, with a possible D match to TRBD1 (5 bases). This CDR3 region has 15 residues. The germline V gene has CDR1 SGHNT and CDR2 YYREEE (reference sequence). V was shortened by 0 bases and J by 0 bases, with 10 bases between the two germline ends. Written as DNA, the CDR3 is TGTGCCAGCAGCTTGGATCCAGGGTACTCCTACGAGCAGTACTTC. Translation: CASSLDPGYSYEQYF.

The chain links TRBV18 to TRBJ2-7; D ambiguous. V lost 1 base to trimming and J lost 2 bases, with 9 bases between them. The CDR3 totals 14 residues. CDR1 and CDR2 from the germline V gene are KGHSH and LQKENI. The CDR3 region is CASSPLPGTYEQYF. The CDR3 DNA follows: TGTGCCAGCTCACCACTTCCGGGTACCTACGAGCAGTACTTC.

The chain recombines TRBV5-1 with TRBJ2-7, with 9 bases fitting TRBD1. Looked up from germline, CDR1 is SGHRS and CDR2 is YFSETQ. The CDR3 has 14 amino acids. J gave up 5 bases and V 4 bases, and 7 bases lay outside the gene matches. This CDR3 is CASSEGQGVNEQYF. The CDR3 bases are TGCGCCAGCAGCGAGGGACAGGGTGTCAACGAGCAGTACTTC.

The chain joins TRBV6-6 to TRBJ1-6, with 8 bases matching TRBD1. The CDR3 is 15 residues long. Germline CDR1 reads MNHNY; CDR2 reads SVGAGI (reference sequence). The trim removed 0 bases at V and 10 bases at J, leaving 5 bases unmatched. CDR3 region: CASSYSTGVNSPLHF. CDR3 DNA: TGTGCCAGCAGTTACTCGACAGGGGTGAACTCACCCCTCCACTTT.

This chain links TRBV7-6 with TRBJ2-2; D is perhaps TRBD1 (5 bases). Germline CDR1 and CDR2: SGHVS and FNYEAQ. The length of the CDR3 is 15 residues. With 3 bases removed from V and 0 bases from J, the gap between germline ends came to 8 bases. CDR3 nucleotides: TGTGCCAGCAGCTTCAGGGTTTCGAACACCGGGGAGCTGTTTTTT. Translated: CASSFRVSNTGELFF.

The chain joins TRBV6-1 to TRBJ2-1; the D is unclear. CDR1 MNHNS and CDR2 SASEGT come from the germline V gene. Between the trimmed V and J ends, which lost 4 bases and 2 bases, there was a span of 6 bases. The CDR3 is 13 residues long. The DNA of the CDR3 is TGTGCCAGCAGTGGCGCCCCCTACAATGAGCAGTTCTTC. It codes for CASSGAPYNEQFF.

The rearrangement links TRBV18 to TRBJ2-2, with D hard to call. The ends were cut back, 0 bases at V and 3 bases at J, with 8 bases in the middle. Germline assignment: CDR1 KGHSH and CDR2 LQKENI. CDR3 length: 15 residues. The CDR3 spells CASSPPPLHTGELFF. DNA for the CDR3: TGTGCCAGCTCACCACCCCCTCTTCACACCGGGGAGCTGTTTTTT.

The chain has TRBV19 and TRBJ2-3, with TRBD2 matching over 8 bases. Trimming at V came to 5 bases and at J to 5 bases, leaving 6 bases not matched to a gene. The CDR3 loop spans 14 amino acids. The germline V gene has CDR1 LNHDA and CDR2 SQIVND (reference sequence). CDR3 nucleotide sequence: TGTGCCAGTAGTGGCCGGGGGGGAGGAGATACGCAGTATTTT. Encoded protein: CASSGRGGGDTQYF.

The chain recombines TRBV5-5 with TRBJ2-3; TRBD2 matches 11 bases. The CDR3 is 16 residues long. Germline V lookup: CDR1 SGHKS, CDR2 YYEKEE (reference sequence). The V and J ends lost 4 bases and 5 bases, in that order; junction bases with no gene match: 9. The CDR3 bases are TGTGCCAGCAGCGTTACTAGCGGGGGAATTTTAGATACGCAGTATTTT. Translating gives CASSVTSGGILDTQYF.

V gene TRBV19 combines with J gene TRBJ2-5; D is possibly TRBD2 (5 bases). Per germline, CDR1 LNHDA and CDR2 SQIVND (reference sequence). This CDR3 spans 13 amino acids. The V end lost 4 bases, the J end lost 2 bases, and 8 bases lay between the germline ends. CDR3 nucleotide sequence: TGTGCCAGTAGTAATCGACTACAAGAGACCCAGTACTTC. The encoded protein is CASSNRLQETQYF.

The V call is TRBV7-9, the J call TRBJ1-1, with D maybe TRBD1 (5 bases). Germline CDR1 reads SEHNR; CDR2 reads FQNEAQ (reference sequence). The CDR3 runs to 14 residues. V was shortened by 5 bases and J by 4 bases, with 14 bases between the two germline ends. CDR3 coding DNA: TGTGCCAGCAGCCCGCATGGGGGGTCCACTGAAGCTTTCTTT. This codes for CASSPHGGSTEAFF.

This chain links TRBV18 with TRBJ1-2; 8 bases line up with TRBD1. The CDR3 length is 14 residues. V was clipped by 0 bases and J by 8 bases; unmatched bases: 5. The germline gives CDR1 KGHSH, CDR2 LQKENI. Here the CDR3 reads CASSPPGQGNGYTF. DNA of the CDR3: TGTGCCAGCTCACCACCCGGACAGGGTAACGGCTACACCTTC.

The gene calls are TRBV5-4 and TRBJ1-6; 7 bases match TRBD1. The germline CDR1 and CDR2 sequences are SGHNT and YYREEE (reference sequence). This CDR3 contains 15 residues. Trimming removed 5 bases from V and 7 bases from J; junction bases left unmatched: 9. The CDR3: CASSRQGGENSPLHF. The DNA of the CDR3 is TGTGCCAGCAGTCGACAGGGAGGAGAGAATTCACCCCTCCACTTT.

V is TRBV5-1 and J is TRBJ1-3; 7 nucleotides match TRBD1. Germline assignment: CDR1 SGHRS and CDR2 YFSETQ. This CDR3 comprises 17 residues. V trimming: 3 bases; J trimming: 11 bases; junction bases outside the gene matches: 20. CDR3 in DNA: TGCGCCAGCAGCTCCCACTCCGGGACAGAAGTGCTTCCGGCCATATATTTT. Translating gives CASSSHSGTEVLPAIYF.

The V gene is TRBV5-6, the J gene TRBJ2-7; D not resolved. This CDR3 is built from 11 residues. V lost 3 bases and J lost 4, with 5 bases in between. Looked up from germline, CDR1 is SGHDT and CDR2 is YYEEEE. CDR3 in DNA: TGTGCCAGCAGCTCATTTTACGAGCAGTACTTC. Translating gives CASSSFYEQYF.

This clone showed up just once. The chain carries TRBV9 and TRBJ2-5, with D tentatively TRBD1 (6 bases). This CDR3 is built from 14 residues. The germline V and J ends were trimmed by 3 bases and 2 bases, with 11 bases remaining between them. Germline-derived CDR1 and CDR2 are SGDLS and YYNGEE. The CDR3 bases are TGTGCCAGCAGCGGGAGGACAGCTCAAGAGACCCAGTACTTC. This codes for CASSGRTAQETQYF.

The CDR3 nucleotides are TGTGCTAGTGGTTTGGCCAGGGGGAAGAACACTGAAGCTTTCTTT. Amino acids: CASGLARGKNTEAFF. The chain links TRBV12-5 to TRBJ1-1, with 7 bases lining up with TRBD1. J lost 1 base, V lost 1 base, and 3 bases had no gene match. CDR3 size: 15 residues. CDR1 and CDR2 from the germline V gene are LGHNT and FRNRAP. Full variable domain (outside the CDR3, taken from reference TRBV12-5 and TRBJ1-1): DARVTQTPRHKVTEMGQEVTMRCQPILGHNTVFWYRQTMMQGLELLAYFRNRAPLDDSGMPKDRFSAEMPDATLATLKIQPSEPRDSAVYFCASGLARGKNTEAFFGQGTRLTVV.

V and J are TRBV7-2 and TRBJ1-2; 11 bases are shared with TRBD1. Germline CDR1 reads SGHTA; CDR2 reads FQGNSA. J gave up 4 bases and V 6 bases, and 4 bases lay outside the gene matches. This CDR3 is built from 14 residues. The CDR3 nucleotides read TGTGCCAGCAGAGGACAGGGGGCAATCTATGGCTACACCTTC. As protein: CASRGQGAIYGYTF.

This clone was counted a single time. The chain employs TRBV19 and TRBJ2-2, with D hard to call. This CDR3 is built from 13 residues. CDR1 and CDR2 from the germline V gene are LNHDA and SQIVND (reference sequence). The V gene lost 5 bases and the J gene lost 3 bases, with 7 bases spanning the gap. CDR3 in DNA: TGTGCCAGTAGTTACGGGTACACCGGGGAGCTGTTTTTT. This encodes CASSYGYTGELFF.

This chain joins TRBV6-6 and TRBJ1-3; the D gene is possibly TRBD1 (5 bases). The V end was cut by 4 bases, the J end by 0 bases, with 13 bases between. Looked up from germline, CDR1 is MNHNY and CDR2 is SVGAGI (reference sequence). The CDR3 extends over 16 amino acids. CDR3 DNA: TGTGCCAGCAGTTCACTCGCAGGGTTCTCTGGAAACACCATATATTTT. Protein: CASSSLAGFSGNTIYF.

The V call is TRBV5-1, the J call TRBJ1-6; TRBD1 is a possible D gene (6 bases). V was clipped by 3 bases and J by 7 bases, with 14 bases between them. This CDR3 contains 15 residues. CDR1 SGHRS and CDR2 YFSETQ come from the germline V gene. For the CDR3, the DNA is TGCGCCAGCAGCTCGGGGGGACAAGTAAATTCACCCCTCCACTTT. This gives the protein CASSSGGQVNSPLHF.

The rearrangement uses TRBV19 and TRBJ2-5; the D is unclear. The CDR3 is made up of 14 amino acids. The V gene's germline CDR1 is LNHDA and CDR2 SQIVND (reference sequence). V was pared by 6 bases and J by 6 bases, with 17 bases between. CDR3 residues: CASSIPRVSKTQYF. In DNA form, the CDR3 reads TGTGCCAGTAGCATCCCCCGGGTTTCGAAGACCCAGTACTTC.

The chain's CDR3 is CASSIPSGGQNTQYF. CDR3 bases: TGTGCCAGTAGTATCCCTAGCGGGGGCCAGAATACGCAGTATTTT. The V gene is TRBV19, the J gene TRBJ2-3; 10 bases are shared with TRBD2. This CDR3 comprises 15 residues. The trim removed 3 bases at V and 7 bases at J, leaving 7 bases unmatched. Per the germline V gene, CDR1 is LNHDA and CDR2 is SQIVND (reference sequence).

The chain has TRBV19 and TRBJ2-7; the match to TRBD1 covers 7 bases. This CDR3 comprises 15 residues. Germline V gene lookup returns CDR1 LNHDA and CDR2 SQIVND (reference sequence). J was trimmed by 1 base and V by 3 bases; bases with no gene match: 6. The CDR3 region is CASSIRTGVSYEQYF. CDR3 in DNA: TGTGCCAGTAGTATCCGGACAGGAGTTTCCTACGAGCAGTACTTC.